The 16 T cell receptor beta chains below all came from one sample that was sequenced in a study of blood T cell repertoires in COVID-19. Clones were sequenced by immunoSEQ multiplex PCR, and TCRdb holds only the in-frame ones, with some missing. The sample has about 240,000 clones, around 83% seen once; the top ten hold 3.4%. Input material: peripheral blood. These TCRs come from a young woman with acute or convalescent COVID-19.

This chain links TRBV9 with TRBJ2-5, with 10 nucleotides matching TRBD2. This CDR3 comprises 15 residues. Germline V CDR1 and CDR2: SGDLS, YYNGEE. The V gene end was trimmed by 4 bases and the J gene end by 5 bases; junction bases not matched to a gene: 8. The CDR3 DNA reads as TGTGCCAGCAGCCGAGCGGGAGGGCCGGGGGAGACCCAGTACTTC. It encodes CASSRAGGPGETQYF.

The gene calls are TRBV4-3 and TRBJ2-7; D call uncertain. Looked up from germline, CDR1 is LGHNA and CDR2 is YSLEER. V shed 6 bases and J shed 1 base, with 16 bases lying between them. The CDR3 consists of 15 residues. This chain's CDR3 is CASSHLAAPSYEQYF. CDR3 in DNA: TGCGCCAGCAGTCACCTGGCGGCGCCTTCCTACGAGCAGTACTTC.

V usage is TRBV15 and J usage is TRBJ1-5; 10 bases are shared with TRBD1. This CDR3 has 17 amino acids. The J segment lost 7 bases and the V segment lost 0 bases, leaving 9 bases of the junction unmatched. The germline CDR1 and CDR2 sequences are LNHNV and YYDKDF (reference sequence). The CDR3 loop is CATSREAGQGRGQPQHF. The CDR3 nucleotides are TGTGCCACCAGCAGAGAAGCGGGACAGGGGCGGGGGCAGCCCCAGCATTTT.

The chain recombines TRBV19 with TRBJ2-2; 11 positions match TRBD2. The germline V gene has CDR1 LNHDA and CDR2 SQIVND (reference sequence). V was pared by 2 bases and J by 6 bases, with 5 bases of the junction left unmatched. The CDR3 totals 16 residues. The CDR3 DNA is TGTGCCAGTAGTATAACTAGCGGGAGTTTCCCCGGGGAGCTGTTTTTT. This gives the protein CASSITSGSFPGELFF. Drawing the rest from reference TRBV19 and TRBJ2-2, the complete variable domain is DGGITQSPKYLFRKEGQNVTLSCEQNLNHDAMYWYRQDPGQGLRLIYYSQIVNDFQKGDIAEGYSVSREKKESFPLTVTSAQKNPTAFYLCASSITSGSFPGELFFGEGSRLTVL.

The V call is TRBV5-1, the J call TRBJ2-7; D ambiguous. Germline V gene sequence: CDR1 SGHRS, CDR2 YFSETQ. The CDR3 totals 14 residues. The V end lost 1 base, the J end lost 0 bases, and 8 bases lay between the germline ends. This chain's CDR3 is CASSLHSTSYEQYF. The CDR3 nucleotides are TGCGCCAGCAGCTTGCATAGCACCTCCTACGAGCAGTACTTC.

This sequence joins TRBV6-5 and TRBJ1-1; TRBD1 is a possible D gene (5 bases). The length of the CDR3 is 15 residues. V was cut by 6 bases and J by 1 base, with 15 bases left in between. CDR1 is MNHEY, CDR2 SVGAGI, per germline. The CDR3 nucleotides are TGTGCCAGCAGCTACCGCGGGGGGGGGAACACTGAAGCTTTCTTT. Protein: CASSYRGGGNTEAFF.

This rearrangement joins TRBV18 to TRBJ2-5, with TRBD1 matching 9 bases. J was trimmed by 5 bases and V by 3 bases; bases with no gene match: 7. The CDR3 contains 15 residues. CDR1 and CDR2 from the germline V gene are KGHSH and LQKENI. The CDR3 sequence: CASSPRGQGGETQYF. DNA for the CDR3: TGTGCCAGCTCACCGCGGGGACAGGGTGGCGAGACCCAGTACTTC. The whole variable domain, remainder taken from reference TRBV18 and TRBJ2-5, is NAGVMQNPRHLVRRRGQEARLRCSPMKGHSHVYWYRQLPEEGLKFMVYLQKENIIDESGMPKERFSAEFPKEGPSILRIQQVVRGDSAAYFCASSPRGQGGETQYFGPGTRLLVL.

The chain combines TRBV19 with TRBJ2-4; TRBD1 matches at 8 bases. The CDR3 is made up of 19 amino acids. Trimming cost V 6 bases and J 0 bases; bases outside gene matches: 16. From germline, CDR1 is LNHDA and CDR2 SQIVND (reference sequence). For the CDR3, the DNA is TGTGCCAGTAGCCTCCTTGAAGTCCTACAGGGGGGAGCCAAAAACATTCAGTACTTC. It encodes CASSLLEVLQGGAKNIQYF.

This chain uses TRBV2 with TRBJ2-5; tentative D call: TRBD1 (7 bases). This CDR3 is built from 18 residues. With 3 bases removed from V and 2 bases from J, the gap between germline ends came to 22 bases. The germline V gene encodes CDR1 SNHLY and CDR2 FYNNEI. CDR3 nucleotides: TGTGCCAGCAGTGAGAGGCCTAGTCGGAGGGGGCGGCAAGAGACCCAGTACTTC. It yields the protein CASSERPSRRGRQETQYF.

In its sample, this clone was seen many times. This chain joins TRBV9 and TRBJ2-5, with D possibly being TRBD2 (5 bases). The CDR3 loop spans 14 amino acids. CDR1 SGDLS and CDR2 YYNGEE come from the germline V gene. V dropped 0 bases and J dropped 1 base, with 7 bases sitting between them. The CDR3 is CASSVDRGQETQYF. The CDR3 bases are TGTGCCAGCAGCGTAGACCGGGGCCAAGAGACCCAGTACTTC.

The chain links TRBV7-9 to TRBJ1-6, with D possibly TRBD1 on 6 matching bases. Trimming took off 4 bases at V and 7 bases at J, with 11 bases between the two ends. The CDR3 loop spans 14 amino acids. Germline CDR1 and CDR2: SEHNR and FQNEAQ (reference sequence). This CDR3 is CASSSGTGNSPLHF. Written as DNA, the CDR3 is TGTGCCAGCAGCTCGGGTACAGGGAATTCACCCCTCCACTTT. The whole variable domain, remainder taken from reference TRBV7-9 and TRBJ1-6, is DTGVSQNPRHKITKRGQNVTFRCDPISEHNRLYWYRQTLGQGPEFLTYFQNEAQLEKSRLLSDRFSAERPKGSFSTLEIQRTEQGDSAMYLCASSSGTGNSPLHFGNGTRLTVT.

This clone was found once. The CDR3 region is CASSIGQAGWSNQPQHF. In DNA, the CDR3 is TGTGCCAGTAGTATAGGACAGGCCGGCTGGAGCAATCAGCCCCAGCATTTT. The chain employs TRBV19 and TRBJ1-5; D possibly corresponds to TRBD1 (6 bases). The CDR3 has 17 amino acids. Trimming removed 1 base at V and 1 base at J, with 14 bases between. The germline CDR1 and CDR2 sequences are LNHDA and SQIVND (reference sequence).

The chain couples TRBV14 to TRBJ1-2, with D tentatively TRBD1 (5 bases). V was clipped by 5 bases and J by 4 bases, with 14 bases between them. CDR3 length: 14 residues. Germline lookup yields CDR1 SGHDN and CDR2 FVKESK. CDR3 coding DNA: TGTGCCAGCAGCGCGGGACGGACCCGCTATGGCTACACCTTC. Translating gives CASSAGRTRYGYTF.

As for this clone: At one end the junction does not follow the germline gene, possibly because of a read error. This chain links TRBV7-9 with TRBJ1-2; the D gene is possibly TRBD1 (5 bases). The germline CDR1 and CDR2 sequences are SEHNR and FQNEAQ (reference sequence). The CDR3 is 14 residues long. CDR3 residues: CASSLEGVNYGYTF. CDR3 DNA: TGTGCCAGCAGCTTAGAAGGGGTAAACTACGGCTACACCTTC.

This CDR3 reads CASSAYSQGWRGDEQFF. DNA for the CDR3: TGTGCCAGCAGCGCCTACTCACAGGGGTGGAGGGGTGATGAGCAGTTCTTC. The rearrangement joins TRBV9 to TRBJ2-1; possibly TRBD1 for D (7 bases). Trimming cost V 3 bases and J 8 bases, with 24 bases left between them. The CDR3 extends over 17 amino acids. The germline V gene has CDR1 SGDLS and CDR2 YYNGEE.

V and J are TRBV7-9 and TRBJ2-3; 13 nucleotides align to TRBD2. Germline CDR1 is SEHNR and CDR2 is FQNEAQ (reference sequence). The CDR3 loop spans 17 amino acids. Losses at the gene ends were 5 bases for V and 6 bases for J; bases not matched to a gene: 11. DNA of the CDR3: TGTGCCAGCAGCCCACTAGCGGGAGGGCCTGGAGGGGATACGCAGTATTTT. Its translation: CASSPLAGGPGGDTQYF. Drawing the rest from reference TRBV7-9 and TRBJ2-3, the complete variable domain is DTGVSQNPRHKITKRGQNVTFRCDPISEHNRLYWYRQTLGQGPEFLTYFQNEAQLEKSRLLSDRFSAERPKGSFSTLEIQRTEQGDSAMYLCASSPLAGGPGGDTQYFGPGTRLTVL.